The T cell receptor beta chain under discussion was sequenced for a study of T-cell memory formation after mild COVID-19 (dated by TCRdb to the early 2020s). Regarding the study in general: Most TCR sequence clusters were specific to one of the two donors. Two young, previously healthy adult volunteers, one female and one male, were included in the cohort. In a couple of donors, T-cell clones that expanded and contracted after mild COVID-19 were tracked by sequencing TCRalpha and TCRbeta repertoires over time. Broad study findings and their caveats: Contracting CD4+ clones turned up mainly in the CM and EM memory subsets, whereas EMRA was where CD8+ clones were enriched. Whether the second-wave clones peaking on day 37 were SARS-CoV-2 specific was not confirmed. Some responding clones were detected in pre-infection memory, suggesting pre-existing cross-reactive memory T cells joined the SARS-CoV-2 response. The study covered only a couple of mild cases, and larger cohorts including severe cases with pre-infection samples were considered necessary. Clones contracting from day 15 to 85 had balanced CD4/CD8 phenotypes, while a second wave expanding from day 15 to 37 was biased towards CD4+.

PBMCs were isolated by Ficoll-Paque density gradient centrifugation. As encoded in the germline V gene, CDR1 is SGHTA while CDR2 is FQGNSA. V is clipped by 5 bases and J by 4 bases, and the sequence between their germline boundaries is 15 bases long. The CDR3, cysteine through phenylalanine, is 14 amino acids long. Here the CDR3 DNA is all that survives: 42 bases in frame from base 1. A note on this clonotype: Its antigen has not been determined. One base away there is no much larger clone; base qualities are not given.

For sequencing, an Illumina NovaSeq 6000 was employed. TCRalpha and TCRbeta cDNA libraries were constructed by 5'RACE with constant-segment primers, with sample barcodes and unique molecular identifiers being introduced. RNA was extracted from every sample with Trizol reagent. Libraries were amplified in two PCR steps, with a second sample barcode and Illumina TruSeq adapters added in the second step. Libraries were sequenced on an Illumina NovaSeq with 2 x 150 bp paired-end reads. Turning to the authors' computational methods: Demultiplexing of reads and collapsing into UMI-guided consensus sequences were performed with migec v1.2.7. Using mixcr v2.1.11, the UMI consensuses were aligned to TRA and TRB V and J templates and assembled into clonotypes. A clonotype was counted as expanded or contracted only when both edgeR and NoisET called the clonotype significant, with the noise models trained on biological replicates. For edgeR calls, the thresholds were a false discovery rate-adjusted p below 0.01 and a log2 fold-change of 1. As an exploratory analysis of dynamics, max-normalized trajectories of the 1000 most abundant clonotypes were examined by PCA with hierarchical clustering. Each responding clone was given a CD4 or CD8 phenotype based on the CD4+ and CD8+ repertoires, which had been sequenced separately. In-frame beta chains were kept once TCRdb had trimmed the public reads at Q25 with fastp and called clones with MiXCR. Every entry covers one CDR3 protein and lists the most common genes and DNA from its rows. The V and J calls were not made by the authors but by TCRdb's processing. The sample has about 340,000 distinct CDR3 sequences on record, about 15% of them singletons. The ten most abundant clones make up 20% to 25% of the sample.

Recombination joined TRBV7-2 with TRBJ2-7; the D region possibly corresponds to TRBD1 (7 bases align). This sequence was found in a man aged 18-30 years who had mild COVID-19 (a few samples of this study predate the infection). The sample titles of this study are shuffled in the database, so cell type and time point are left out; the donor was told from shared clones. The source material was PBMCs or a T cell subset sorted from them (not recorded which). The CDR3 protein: CASSPQGGQYEQYF. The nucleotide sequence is TGTGCCAGCAGCCCTCAGGGGGGCCAGTACGAGCAGTACTTC.